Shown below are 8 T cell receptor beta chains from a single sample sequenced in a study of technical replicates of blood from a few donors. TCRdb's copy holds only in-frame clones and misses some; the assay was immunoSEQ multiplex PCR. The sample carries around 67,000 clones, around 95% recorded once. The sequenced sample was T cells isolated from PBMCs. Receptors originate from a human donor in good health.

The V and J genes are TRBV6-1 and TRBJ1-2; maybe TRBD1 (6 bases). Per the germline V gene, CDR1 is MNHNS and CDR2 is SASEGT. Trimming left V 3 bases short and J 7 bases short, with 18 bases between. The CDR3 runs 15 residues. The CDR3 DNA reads TGTGCCAGCAGTGAGGTCCCCGACGGCAGGGGTGGCTACACCTTC. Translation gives CASSEVPDGRGGYTF.

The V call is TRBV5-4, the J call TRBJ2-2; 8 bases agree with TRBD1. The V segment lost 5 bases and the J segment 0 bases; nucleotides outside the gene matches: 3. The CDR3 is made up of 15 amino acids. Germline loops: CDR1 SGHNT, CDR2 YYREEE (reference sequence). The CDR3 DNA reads TGTGCCAGCAGTTCGGACAGGGCGAACACCGGGGAGCTGTTTTTT. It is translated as CASSSDRANTGELFF.

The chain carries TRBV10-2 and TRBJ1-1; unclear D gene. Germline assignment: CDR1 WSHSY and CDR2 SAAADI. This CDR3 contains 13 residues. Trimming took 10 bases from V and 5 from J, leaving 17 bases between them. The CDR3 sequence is CATRMRELTEAFF. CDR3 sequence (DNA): TGCGCCACTCGTATGCGGGAATTAACTGAAGCTTTCTTT.

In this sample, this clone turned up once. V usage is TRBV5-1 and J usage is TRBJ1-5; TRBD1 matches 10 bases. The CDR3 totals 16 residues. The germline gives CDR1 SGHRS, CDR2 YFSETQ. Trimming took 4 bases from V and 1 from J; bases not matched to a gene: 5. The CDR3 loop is CASSLGQGGSNQPQHF. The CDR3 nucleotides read TGCGCCAGCAGCCTCGGACAGGGGGGAAGCAATCAGCCCCAGCATTTT.

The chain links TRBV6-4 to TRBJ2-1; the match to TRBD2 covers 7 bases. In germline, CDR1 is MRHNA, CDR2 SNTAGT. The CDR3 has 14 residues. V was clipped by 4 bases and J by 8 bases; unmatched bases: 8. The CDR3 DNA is TGTGCCAGCAGTGCGGGCGGGAGCGGCTATGAGCAGTTCTTC. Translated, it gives CASSAGGSGYEQFF.

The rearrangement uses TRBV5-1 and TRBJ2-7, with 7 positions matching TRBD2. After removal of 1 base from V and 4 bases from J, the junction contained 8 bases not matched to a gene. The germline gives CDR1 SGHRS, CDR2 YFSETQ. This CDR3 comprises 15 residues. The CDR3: CASSLIRAGVYEQYF. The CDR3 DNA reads TGCGCCAGCAGCTTGATCAGGGCGGGAGTGTACGAGCAGTACTTC.

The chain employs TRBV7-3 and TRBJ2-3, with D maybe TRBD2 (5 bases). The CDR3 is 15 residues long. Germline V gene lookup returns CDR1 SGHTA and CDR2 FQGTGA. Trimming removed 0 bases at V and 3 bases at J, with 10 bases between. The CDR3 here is CASSLTRSGTDTQYF. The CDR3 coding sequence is TGTGCCAGCAGCTTAACGCGGTCGGGGACAGATACGCAGTATTTT. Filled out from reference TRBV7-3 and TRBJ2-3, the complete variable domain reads GAGVSQTPSNKVTEKGKYVELRCDPISGHTALYWYRQSLGQGPEFLIYFQGTGAADDSGLPNDRFFAVRPEGSVSTLKIQRTERGDSAVYLCASSLTRSGTDTQYFGPGTRLTVL.

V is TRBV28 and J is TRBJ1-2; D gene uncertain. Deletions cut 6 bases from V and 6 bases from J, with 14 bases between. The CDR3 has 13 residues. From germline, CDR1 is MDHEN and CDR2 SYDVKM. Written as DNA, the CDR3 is TGTGCCAGCAGCCACTCCAGGTTCGATGGCTACACCTTC. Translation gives CASSHSRFDGYTF.